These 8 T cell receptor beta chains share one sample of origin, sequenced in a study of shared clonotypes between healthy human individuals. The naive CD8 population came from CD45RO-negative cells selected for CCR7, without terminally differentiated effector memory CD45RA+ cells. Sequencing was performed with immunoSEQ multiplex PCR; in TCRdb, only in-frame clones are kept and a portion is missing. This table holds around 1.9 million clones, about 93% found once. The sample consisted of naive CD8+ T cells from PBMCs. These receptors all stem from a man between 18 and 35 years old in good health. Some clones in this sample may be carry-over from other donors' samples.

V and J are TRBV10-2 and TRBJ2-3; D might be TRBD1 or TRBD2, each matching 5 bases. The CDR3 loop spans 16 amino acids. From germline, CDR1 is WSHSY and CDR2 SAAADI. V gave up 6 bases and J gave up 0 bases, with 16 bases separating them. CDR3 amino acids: CASSPVGTLSTDTQYF. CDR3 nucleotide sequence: TGCGCCAGCAGCCCGGTTGGGACCCTCAGCACAGATACGCAGTATTTT.

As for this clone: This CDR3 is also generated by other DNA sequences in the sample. CDR3 sequence (DNA): TGCAGCGTTGAACACTATGGCTACACCTTC. Protein sequence: CSVEHYGYTF. The chain uses TRBV29-1 and TRBJ1-2; no reliable D call. The length of the CDR3 is 10 residues. Trimming took off 2 bases at V and 3 bases at J, with 1 base between the two ends. From germline, CDR1 is SQVTM and CDR2 ANQGSEA.

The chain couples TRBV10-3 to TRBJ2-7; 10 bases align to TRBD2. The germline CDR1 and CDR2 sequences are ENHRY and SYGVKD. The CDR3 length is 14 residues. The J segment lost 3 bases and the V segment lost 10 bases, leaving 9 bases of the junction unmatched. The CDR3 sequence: CASPASGSIYEQYF. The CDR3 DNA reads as TGTGCCAGCCCCGCTAGCGGGAGTATCTACGAGCAGTACTTC.

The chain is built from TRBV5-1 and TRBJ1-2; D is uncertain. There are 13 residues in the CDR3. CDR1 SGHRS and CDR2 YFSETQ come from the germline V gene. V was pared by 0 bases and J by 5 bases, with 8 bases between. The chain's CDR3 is CASSLDQRYGYTF. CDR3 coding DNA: TGCGCCAGCAGCTTGGATCAGCGGTATGGCTACACCTTC.

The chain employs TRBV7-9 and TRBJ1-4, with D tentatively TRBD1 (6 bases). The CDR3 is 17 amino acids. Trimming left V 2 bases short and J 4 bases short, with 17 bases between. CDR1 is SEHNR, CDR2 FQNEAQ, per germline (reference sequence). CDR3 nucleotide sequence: TGTGCCAGCAGCTTACTCCGTGGGGGGCGGGGTAATGAAAAACTGTTTTTT. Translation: CASSLLRGGRGNEKLFF.

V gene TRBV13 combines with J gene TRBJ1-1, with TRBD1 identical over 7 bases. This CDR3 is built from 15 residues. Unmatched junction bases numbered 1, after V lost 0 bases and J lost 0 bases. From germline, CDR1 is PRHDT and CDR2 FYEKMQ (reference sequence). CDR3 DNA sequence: TGTGCCAGCAGCTTAGGAGGGGGCGTGAACACTGAAGCTTTCTTT. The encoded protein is CASSLGGGVNTEAFF.

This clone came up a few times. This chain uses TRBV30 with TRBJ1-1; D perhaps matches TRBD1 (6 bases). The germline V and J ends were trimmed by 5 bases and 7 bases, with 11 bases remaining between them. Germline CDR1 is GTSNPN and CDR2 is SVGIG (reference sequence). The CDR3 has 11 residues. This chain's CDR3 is CAWGDTLEAFF. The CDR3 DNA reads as TGTGCCTGGGGGGACACGCTTGAAGCTTTCTTT.

In DNA form, the CDR3 reads TGTGCCAGCAGCTTATCATCTCCCGGGTGGACCCTGGTCTACAATGAGCAGTTCTTC. It specifies CASSLSSPGWTLVYNEQFF. The chain links TRBV7-9 to TRBJ2-1; D gene ambiguous. Germline-derived CDR1 and CDR2 are SEHNR and FQNEAQ (reference sequence). The CDR3 totals 19 residues. V lost 2 bases, J lost 3 bases, and 23 bases lay in between. Using reference TRBV7-9 and TRBJ2-1 for the parts outside the CDR3, the full variable domain is DTGVSQNPRHKITKRGQNVTFRCDPISEHNRLYWYRQTLGQGPEFLTYFQNEAQLEKSRLLSDRFSAERPKGSFSTLEIQRTEQGDSAMYLCASSLSSPGWTLVYNEQFFGPGTRLTVL.